This TCR beta chain was sequenced for a study of blood T cell repertoires in COVID-19. Study details: Some COVID-19 samples were acute and others convalescent; all came from the United States, Italy and Spain. PBMCs, B-cell-depleted T cells, or T cells were the source of the cDNA or gDNA that made up the material.

Trimming pared 6 bases from V and 4 bases from J, leaving 12 bases between. Per the germline V gene, CDR1 is SQVTM and CDR2 is ANQGSEA. The CDR3 consists of 12 residues. Repertoires were generated with immunoSEQ multiplex PCR, while TCRdb's copy carries only in-frame clones and drops some. The table includes approximately 89,000 clones, roughly 85% detected once. The chain employs TRBV29-1 and TRBJ1-2, with D tentatively TRBD1 (6 bases). Source material: peripheral blood. The sequence was obtained from a man in his 70s with acute or convalescent COVID-19. The CDR3 reads CSVEQGSYGYTF. The CDR3 DNA sequence: TGCAGCGTAGAACAGGGCTCCTATGGCTACACCTTC.